This T cell receptor (beta chain) was sequenced in a study of regulatory dendritic cells for organ transplantation. V shed 6 bases and J 0 bases; nucleotides not matched to a gene: 6. Germline loops: CDR1 ENHRY, CDR2 SYGVKD. The CDR3 is made up of 15 amino acids. Here immunoSEQ multiplex PCR was the method, and the copy in TCRdb shows in-frame clones only, minus some. Of tens of thousands of clones in the sample, about four fifths were seen once. General study findings and limits: Resting memory CD8+ T cells held the most alloreactive clonotypes.

Worth noting for this clone: The antigen is undetermined.

FACS sorted CD4+ or CD8+ T cells into CD45RA+ naive and CD45RO+ memory. The origin of this receptor is a human donor in good health. Sequenced material: naive CD4+ T cells from blood. Subset: CD45RA+ naive T cells. V usage is TRBV10-3 and J usage is TRBJ1-1, with 8 nucleotides matching TRBD1. The CDR3 region has the DNA TGTGCCATCAGCCCCATACAGGGGGTGAACACTGAAGCTTTCTTT. Its protein is CAISPIQGVNTEAFF.